Presented here are 12 T cell receptor beta chains from one specimen sequenced in a study of Ad26.COV2.S vaccination and SARS-CoV-2 variants (dated by TCRdb to 2020 to 2023). Explained via the paper, the treatment or condition label denotes: 19 received Ad26.COV2.S at low or high dose, single or two shots; about 5 received placebo; per-sample allocation not given. For vaccine and placebo recipients, repertoires were sequenced using samples collected on day 63 after the first injection. The library was made by the immunoSEQ multiplex PCR assay. Not all clones reach the TCRdb copy of this immuneACCESS table, which keeps in-frame sequences only. Checked studies attribute under half of the gap to unresolved V genes and leave the rest unexplained. The sample table lists under 400,000 clones, around nine tenths of them with a count of one. The ten largest clones capture around 3.6% of the sample. The material sequenced was peripheral blood, taken in a trial of Ad26.COV2.S vaccine versus placebo. These receptors all stem from a person aged 18-65 years who received the Ad26.COV2.S COVID-19 vaccine or a placebo.

This chain joins TRBV6-6 and TRBJ1-2, with D perhaps TRBD1 (5 bases). Germline V gene lookup returns CDR1 MNHNY and CDR2 SVGAGI (reference sequence). V lost 9 bases, J lost 7 bases, and 15 bases lay in between. This CDR3 is built from 12 residues. The CDR3: CASTGTSFGYTF. CDR3 DNA sequence: TGTGCCAGTACCGGGACTAGTTTTGGCTACACCTTC.

The rearrangement joins TRBV28 to TRBJ1-4; D ambiguous. This CDR3 has 15 amino acids. Trimming removed 6 bases at V and 1 base at J, with 12 bases between. Germline-derived CDR1 and CDR2 are MDHEN and SYDVKM. The CDR3: CASRDTTRTNEKLFF. DNA for the CDR3: TGTGCCAGCAGAGATACAACTCGAACTAATGAAAAACTGTTTTTT.

The genes are TRBV28 and TRBJ2-7; 8 nucleotides align to TRBD1. From germline, CDR1 is MDHEN and CDR2 SYDVKM. The CDR3 spans 18 residues. V was pared by 2 bases and J by 2 bases, with 14 bases of the junction left unmatched. CDR3 in amino acids: CASSLSPGTGKEAYEQYF. CDR3 nucleotides: TGTGCCAGCAGTTTAAGTCCCGGGACAGGAAAGGAGGCCTACGAGCAGTACTTC.

The rearrangement uses TRBV7-2 and TRBJ2-3; D might be TRBD1 or TRBD2, each matching 5 bases. Germline loops: CDR1 SGHTA, CDR2 FQGNSA. The CDR3 extends over 14 amino acids. V lost 2 bases and J 1 base, leaving 7 bases between the germline ends. The CDR3 region has the DNA TGTGCCAGCAGCTTATTGGGACGCACAGATACGCAGTATTTT. Translation: CASSLLGRTDTQYF. Together with reference TRBV7-2 and TRBJ2-3, the CDR3 gives the full variable domain: GAGVSQSPSNKVTEKGKDVELRCDPISGHTALYWYRQSLGQGLEFLIYFQGNSAPDKSGLPSDRFSAERTGGSVSTLTIQRTQQEDSAVYLCASSLLGRTDTQYFGPGTRLTVL.

This clone was counted a few times. The rearrangement uses TRBV5-1 and TRBJ2-2; the match to TRBD1 covers 9 bases. CDR1 and CDR2 from the germline V gene are SGHRS and YFSETQ. This CDR3 contains 15 residues. The trim removed 0 bases at V and 7 bases at J, leaving 4 bases unmatched. The CDR3 nucleotides are TGCGCCAGCAGCTTGGGGGACAGGGCTAACGGGGAGCTGTTTTTT. This gives the protein CASSLGDRANGELFF. The variable domain in full, completed from reference TRBV5-1 and TRBJ2-2, reads KAGVTQTPRYLIKTRGQQVTLSCSPISGHRSVSWYQQTPGQGLQFLFEYFSETQRNKGNFPGRFSGRQFSNSRSEMNVSTLELGDSALYLCASSLGDRANGELFFGEGSRLTVL.

V gene TRBV6-5 combines with J gene TRBJ1-5, with TRBD1 as a possible D gene (5 bases). V lost 5 bases and J lost 9, with 17 bases in between. The CDR3 has 14 amino acids. Germline CDR1 is MNHEY and CDR2 is SVGAGI. CDR3: CASSTGPRAGPQHF. Here the CDR3 DNA reads TGTGCCAGCAGTACGGGACCGCGTGCCGGGCCCCAGCATTTT.

V usage is TRBV9 and J usage is TRBJ2-3; no definite D call. Germline V gives CDR1 SGDLS, CDR2 YYNGEE. This CDR3 has 15 residues. The ends were cut back, 4 bases at V and 6 bases at J, with 18 bases in the middle. CDR3 region: CASSPAGLAHDTQYF. In DNA form, the CDR3 reads TGTGCCAGCAGCCCGGCCGGGTTAGCACACGATACGCAGTATTTT. Full variable domain (outside the CDR3, taken from reference TRBV9 and TRBJ2-3): DSGVTQTPKHLITATGQRVTLRCSPRSGDLSVYWYQQSLDQGLQFLIQYYNGEERAKGNILERFSAQQFPDLHSELNLSSLELGDSALYFCASSPAGLAHDTQYFGPGTRLTVL.

CDR3 DNA: TGTGCCTGGAGCCCAGGGGCAGGCTATGAAGCTTTCTTT. Translating it yields CAWSPGAGYEAFF. This chain uses TRBV30 with TRBJ1-1, with D tentatively TRBD1 (6 bases). Germline CDR1 GTSNPN, CDR2 SVGIG (reference sequence). V was clipped by 3 bases and J by 7 bases, with 15 bases between them. The CDR3 sequence is 13 residues long. The full variable domain, in which reference TRBV30 and TRBJ1-1 provide the parts outside the CDR3, is SQTIHQWPATLVQPVGSPLSLECTVEGTSNPNLYWYRQAAGRGLQLLFYSVGIGQISSEVPQNLSASRPQDRQFILSSKKLLLSDSGFYLCAWSPGAGYEAFFGQGTRLTVV.

This chain joins TRBV6-5 and TRBJ2-5, with 8 bases identical to TRBD1. Germline assignment: CDR1 MNHEY and CDR2 SVGAGI. V lost 11 bases to trimming and J lost 5 bases; unmatched junction nucleotides: 10. The CDR3 length is 13 residues. CDR3 DNA: TGTGCCGAGGGGGCAGGGGGCTCGGAGACCCAGTACTTC. This translates into CAEGAGGSETQYF.

In nucleotides, the CDR3 is TGTGCCACCAGCACAAACCCCGCCAGGGTCACCGGGGAGCTGTTTTTT. Its protein is CATSTNPARVTGELFF. This chain links TRBV15 with TRBJ2-2, with D possibly TRBD1 on 5 matching bases. Trimming left V 4 bases short and J 4 bases short, with 16 bases between. The germline gives CDR1 LNHNV, CDR2 YYDKDF (reference sequence). The CDR3 is 16 residues long.

The chain links TRBV7-3 to TRBJ2-3; no clear D. V dropped 2 bases and J dropped 8 bases, with 14 bases sitting between them. CDR3 length: 14 residues. The germline V gene has CDR1 SGHTA and CDR2 FQGTGA. Written as DNA, the CDR3 is TGTGCCAGCAGCTTAGGCCATGGCCCAGGTACGCAGTATTTT. Its translation is CASSLGHGPGTQYF. The complete variable domain, with remaining parts taken from reference TRBV7-3 and TRBJ2-3, reads GAGVSQTPSNKVTEKGKYVELRCDPISGHTALYWYRQSLGQGPEFLIYFQGTGAADDSGLPNDRFFAVRPEGSVSTLKIQRTERGDSAVYLCASSLGHGPGTQYFGPGTRLTVL.

The chain couples TRBV19 to TRBJ2-7, with 8 bases aligning to TRBD2. V dropped 5 bases and J dropped 4; count of bases not matched to a gene: 7. Germline loops: CDR1 LNHDA, CDR2 SQIVND (reference sequence). The CDR3 is made up of 14 amino acids. This CDR3 is CASSPVAGPYEQYF. The CDR3 nucleotides are TGTGCCAGTAGTCCCGTAGCGGGGCCTTACGAGCAGTACTTC.